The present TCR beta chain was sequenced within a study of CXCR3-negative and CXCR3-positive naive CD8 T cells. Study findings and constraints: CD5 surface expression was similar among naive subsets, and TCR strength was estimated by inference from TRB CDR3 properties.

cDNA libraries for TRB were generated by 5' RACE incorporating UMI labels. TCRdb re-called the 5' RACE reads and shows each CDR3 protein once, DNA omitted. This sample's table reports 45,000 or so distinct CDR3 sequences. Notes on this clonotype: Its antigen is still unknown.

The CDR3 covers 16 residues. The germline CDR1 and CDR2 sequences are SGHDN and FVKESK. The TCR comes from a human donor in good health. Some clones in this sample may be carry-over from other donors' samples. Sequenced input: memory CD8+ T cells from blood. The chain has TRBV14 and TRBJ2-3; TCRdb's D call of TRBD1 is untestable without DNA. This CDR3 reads CASSLVGGDVSDTQYF.